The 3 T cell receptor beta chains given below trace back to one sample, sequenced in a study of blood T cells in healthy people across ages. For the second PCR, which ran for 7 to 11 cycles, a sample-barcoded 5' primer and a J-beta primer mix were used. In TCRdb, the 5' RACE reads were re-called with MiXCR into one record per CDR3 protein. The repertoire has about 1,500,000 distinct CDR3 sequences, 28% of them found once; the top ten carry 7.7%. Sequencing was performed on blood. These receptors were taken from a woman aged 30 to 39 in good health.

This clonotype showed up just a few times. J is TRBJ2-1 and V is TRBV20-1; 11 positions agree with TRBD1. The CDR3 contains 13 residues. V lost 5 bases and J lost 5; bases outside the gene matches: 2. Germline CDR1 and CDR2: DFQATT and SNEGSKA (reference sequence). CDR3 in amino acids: CSAPDRGHNEQFF. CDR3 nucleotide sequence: TGCAGTGCTCCGGACAGGGGGCACAATGAGCAGTTCTTC.

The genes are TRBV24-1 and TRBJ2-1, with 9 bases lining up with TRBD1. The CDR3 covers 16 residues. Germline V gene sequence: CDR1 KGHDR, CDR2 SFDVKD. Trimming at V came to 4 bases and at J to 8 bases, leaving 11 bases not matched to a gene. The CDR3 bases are TGTGCCACCAGTGACTCCGGGACAGGGAGTATATATGAGCAGTTCTTC. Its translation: CATSDSGTGSIYEQFF.

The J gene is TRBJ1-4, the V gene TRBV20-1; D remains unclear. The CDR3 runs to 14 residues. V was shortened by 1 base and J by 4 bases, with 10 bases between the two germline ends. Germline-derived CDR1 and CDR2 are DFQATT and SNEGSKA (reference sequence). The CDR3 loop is CSARGVGFNEKLFF. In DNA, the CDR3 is TGCAGTGCTAGAGGGGTGGGGTTTAATGAAAAACTGTTTTTT.